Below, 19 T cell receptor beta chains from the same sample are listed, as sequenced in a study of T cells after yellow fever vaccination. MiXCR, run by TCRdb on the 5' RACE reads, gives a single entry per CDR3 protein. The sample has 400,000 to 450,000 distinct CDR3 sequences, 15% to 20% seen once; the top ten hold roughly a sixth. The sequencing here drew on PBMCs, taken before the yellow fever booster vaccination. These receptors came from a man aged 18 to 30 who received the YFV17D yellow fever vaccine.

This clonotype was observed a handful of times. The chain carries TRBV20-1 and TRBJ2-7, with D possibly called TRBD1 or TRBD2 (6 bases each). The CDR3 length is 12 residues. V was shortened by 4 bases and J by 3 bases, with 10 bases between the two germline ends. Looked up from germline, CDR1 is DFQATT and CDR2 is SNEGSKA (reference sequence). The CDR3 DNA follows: TGCAGTGCTAAAAGGGGGGACTACGAGCAGTACGTC. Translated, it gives CSAKRGDYEQYV.

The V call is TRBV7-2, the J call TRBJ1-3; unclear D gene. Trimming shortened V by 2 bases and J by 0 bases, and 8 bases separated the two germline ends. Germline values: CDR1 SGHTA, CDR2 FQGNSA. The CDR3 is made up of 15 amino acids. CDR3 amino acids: CASSLQPNSGNTIYF. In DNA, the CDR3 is TGTGCCAGCAGCTTACAACCGAACTCTGGAAACACCATATATTTT.

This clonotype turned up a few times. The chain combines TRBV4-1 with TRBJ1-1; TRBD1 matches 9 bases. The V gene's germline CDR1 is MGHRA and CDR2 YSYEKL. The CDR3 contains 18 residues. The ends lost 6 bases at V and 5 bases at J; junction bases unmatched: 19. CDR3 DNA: TGCGCCAGCAGACCGGGACAGGGTTTCCCCCAACGGCGGACTGAAGCTTTCTTT. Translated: CASRPGQGFPQRRTEAFF.

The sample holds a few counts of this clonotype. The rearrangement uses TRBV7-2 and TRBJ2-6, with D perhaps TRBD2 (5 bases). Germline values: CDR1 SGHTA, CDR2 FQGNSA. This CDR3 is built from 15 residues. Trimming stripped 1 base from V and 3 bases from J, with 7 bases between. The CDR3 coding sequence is TGTGCCAGCAGCTTAGGGGGAGTTGGGGCCAACGTCCTGACTTTC. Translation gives CASSLGGVGANVLTF.

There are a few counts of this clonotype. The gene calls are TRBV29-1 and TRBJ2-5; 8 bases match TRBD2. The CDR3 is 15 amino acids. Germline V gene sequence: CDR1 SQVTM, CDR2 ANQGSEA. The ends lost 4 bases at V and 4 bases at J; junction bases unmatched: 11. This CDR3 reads CSVGTRLALGETQYF. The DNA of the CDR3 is TGCAGCGTTGGAACCCGACTAGCGCTAGGAGAGACCCAGTACTTC.

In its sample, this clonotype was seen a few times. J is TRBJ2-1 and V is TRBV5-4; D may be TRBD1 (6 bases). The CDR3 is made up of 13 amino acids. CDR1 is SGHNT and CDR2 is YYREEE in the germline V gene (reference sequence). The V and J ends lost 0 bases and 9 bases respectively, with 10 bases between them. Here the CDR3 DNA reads TGTGCCAGCAGCTTGGTGGGGGCAGGTGAGCAGTTCTTC. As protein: CASSLVGAGEQFF.

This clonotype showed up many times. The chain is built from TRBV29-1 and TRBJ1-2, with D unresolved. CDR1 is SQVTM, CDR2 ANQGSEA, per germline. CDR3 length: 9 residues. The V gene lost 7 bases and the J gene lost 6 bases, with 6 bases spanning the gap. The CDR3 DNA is TGCAGCGCCGACAATGGCTACACCTTC. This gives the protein CSADNGYTF.

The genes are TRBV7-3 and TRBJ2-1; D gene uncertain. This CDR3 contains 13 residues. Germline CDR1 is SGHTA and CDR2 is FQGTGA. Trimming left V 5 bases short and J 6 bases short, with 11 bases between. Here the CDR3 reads CASSPRVGNEQFF. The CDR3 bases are TGTGCCAGCAGCCCCCGAGTCGGCAATGAGCAGTTCTTC.

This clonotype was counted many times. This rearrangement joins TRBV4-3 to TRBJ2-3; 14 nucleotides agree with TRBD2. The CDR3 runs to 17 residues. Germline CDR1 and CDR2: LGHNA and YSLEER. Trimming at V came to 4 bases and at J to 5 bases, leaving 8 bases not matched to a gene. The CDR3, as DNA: TGCGCCAGCAGCCTTTTGACTAGCGGGGGGGTAGTAGATACGCAGTATTTT. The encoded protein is CASSLLTSGGVVDTQYF.

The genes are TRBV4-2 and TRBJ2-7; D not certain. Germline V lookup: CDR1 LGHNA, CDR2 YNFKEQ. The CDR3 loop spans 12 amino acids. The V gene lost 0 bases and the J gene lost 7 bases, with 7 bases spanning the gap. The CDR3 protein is CASSQETTEQYF. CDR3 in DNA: TGTGCCAGCAGCCAAGAAACTACGGAGCAGTACTTC.

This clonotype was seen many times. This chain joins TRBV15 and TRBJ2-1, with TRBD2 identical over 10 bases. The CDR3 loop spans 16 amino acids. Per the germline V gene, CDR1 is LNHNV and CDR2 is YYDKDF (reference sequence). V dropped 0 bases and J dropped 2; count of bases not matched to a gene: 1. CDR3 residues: CATSRESGGAYNEQFF. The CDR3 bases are TGTGCCACCAGCAGAGAGAGCGGGGGGGCCTACAATGAGCAGTTCTTC. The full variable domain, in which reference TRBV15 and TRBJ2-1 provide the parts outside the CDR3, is DAMVIQNPRYQVTQFGKPVTLSCSQTLNHNVMYWYQQKSSQAPKLLFHYYDKDFNNEADTPDNFQSRRPNTSFCFLDIRSPGLGDTAMYLCATSRESGGAYNEQFFGPGTRLTVL.

CDR3 region: CASSYTVGQGRSEQFF. CDR3 in DNA: TGTGCCAGCAGCTATACCGTTGGACAGGGGAGGTCGGAGCAGTTCTTC. The genes are TRBV5-6 and TRBJ2-1, with 9 nucleotides matching TRBD1. V gave up 3 bases and J gave up 10 bases; unmatched junction bases: 14. Germline CDR1 SGHDT, CDR2 YYEEEE. The CDR3 loop spans 16 amino acids.

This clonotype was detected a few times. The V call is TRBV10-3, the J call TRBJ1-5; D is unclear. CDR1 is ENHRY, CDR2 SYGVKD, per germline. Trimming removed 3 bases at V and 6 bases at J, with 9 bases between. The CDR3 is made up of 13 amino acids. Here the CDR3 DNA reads TGTGCCATCAGTGAAGAGTGGAGTCAGCCCCAGCATTTT. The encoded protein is CAISEEWSQPQHF.

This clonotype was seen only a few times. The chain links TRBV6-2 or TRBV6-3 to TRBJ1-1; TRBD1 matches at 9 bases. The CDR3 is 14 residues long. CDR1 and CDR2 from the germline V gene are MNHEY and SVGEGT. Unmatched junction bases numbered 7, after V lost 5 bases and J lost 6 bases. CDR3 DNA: TGTGCCAGCAGTGGTGGGGACAGGGTCGCTGAAGCTTTCTTT. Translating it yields CASSGGDRVAEAFF.

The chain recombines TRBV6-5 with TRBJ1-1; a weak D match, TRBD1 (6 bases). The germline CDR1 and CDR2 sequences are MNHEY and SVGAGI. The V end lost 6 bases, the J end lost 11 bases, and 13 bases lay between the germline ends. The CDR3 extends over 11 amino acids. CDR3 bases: TGTGCCAGCAGACAGGGCGAGTGGGCTTTCTTT. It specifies CASRQGEWAFF.

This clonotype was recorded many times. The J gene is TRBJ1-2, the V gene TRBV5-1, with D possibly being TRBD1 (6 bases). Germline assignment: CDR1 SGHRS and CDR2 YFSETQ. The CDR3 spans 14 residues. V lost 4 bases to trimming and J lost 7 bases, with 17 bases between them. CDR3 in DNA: TGCGCCAGCAGCGGACGTCCAGGGGCGCTTGGCTACACCTTC. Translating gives CASSGRPGALGYTF.

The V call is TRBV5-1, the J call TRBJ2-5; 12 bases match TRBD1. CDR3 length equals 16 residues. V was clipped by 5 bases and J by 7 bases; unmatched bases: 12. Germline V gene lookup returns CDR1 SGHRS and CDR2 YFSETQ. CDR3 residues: CASSVGTGGFRATQYF. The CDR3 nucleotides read TGCGCCAGCAGTGTGGGGACAGGGGGCTTTCGGGCGACCCAGTACTTC.

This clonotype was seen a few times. CDR3 nucleotide sequence: TGTGCCAGCAGCTTCGGACAGGCATCTAACTATGGCTACACCTTC. The encoded protein is CASSFGQASNYGYTF. The chain recombines TRBV7-9 with TRBJ1-2; TRBD1 aligns across 7 bases. The V segment lost 3 bases and the J segment 0 bases; nucleotides outside the gene matches: 4. Germline V lookup: CDR1 SEHNR, CDR2 FQNEAQ (reference sequence). CDR3 size: 15 residues. The variable domain in full, completed from reference TRBV7-9 and TRBJ1-2, reads DTGVSQNPRHKITKRGQNVTFRCDPISEHNRLYWYRQTLGQGPEFLTYFQNEAQLEKSRLLSDRFSAERPKGSFSTLEIQRTEQGDSAMYLCASSFGQASNYGYTFGSGTRLTVV.

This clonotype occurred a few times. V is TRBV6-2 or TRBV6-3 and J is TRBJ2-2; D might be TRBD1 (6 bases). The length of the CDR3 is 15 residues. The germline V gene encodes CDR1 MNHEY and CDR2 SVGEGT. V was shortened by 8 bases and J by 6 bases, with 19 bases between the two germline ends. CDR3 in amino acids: CASARDINYAGELFF. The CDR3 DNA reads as TGTGCCAGCGCCCGGGACATAAATTACGCCGGGGAGCTGTTTTTT.